Sequencing of this TCR beta chain was carried out in a study of shared clonotypes between healthy human individuals. General observations from the study: Though the depth was large, rarefaction showed that sorted-subset sequencing was incomplete.

Germline assignment: CDR1 SNHLY and CDR2 FYNNEI. CDR3 length: 13 amino acids. Trimming shortened V by 6 bases and J by 5 bases, and 13 bases separated the two germline ends. It was 150 to 200 ng DNA, 31,000 or so T cell genomes, that sorted-subset replicate PCRs used. Study processing details: ImmunoSEQ supplied junction-only sequences lacking quality scores, so filtering was different. TCRdb's copy holds only in-frame clones and misses some; the assay was immunoSEQ multiplex PCR. V, J and clone size derive from that table, while D and trimming were established from the DNA sequence. The sample includes some 2,400,000 clones, approximately 96% of them seen just once. The authors divided CD4+ cells into CD45RA+ naive and CD45RA-negative memory subsets. In the case of this clone: Its antigen is still unknown.

The chain recombines TRBV2 with TRBJ1-1; D is ambiguous. Source material: naive CD4+ T cells sorted from blood. The subset was: CD45RA+ positively selected. The origin of this receptor is a man between 18 and 29 years old in good health. CDR3 nucleotides: TGTGCCAGCAGCGCCACGGAGTGGACTGAAGCTTTCTTT. It specifies CASSATEWTEAFF.